This TCR beta chain was obtained from a study of cytomegalovirus exposure and HLA in healthy donors. At the level of the study: A previous analysis identified 117 million unique TCR beta sequences derived from some 170 million T cells. General study points: When the data were analyzed later, several of the most significant clusters appeared to be linked to common viral pathogens. Within an earlier analysis, most TCR beta V segments proved productive either about 87% or about 30% of the time.

J lost 0 bases, V lost 5 bases, and 9 bases had no gene match. Per germline, CDR1 MNHEY and CDR2 SMNVEV (reference sequence). CDR3 length: 18 amino acids. PCR was performed using 60 Vbeta and 13 Jbeta primers. Profiled with immunoSEQ multiplex PCR; TCRdb holds only in-frame clones, not every one. This repertoire shows 110,000 to 150,000 clones, 60% to 85% found once; its top ten account for nearly 7%. Turning to this clone: Its specificity is not known.

V usage is TRBV27 and J usage is TRBJ2-7; 14 positions match TRBD2. The sequenced sample was PBMCs. This receptor was identified in a man between 35 and 55 years old in good health and CMV-seropositive. The CDR3 loop reads CASSPSTSGGALSYEQYF. For the CDR3, the DNA is TGTGCCAGCAGTCCGTCGACTAGCGGGGGGGCGCTCTCCTACGAGCAGTACTTC.